Listed below are T cell receptor beta chains from one sample, sequenced in a study of T cells of healthy individuals. MiXCR, applied by TCRdb to the 5' RACE reads, yields one record per CDR3 protein. This sample yields about 53,000 distinct CDR3 sequences, of which 14% to 15% are seen a single time; about 16% belongs to the top ten. Receptors originate from a human donor in good health. The CDR3 runs from the conserved cysteine through the conserved F or W. The D gene is left open where the match is weak. Clone size appears in some rows only: once, few, many, or a class for an expanded clone.

CDR3 protein	CDR3 DNA	clone size	D gene	V gene	J gene
CAIQSGKNYGYTF	TGTGCCATCCAATCGGGCAAAAACTATGGCTACACCTTC	few	NA	TRBV6-5	TRBJ1-2
CASSYDRGHEQYF	TGTGCCAGCAGCTACGACAGGGGGCACGAGCAGTACTTC	many	TRBD1	TRBV5-4	TRBJ2-7
CSARLAGGPTDTQYF	TGCAGTGCTAGACTAGCGGGGGGGCCCACAGATACGCAGTATTTT	NA	TRBD2	TRBV20-1	TRBJ2-3
CASSVEAGGTDTQYF	TGTGCCAGCAGCGTAGAAGCGGGGGGCACAGATACGCAGTATTTT	many	TRBD2	TRBV9	TRBJ2-3
CASSAILGGETQYF	TGTGCCAGCAGCGCCATCCTCGGTGGGGAGACCCAGTACTTC	NA	NA	TRBV6-1	TRBJ2-5
CAISDDRRSYEQYF	TGTGCCATCAGTGACGACAGGCGCTCCTACGAGCAGTACTTC	NA	NA	TRBV10-3	TRBJ2-7
CSVRTGNRETQYF	TGCAGCGTCCGGACAGGGAATCGGGAGACCCAGTACTTC	many	TRBD1	TRBV29-1	TRBJ2-5
CASSRTGEDEQYF	TGTGCCAGCAGTCGGACAGGGGAGGACGAGCAGTACTTC	NA	TRBD1	TRBV12-3/TRBV12-4	TRBJ2-7
CASGGGNEQFF	TGTGCCAGCGGGGGTGGGAATGAGCAGTTCTTC	few	NA	TRBV25-1	TRBJ2-1
CASSPRPAAGHNEQFF	TGTGCCAGCTCACCACGGCCCGCAGCGGGGCACAATGAGCAGTTCTTC	many	TRBD2	TRBV18	TRBJ2-1
CASSLQGSSYNEQFF	TGTGCCAGCAGCTTACAGGGGAGCTCCTACAATGAGCAGTTCTTC	medium-sized	NA	TRBV7-8	TRBJ2-1
CAISESGGRDTQYF	TGTGCCATCAGTGAGTCGGGGGGCAGAGATACGCAGTATTTT	few	NA	TRBV10-3	TRBJ2-3
CASSLDPREVNEQYF	TGTGCCAGCAGCTTAGATCCCAGGGAAGTCAACGAGCAGTACTTC	once	NA	TRBV7-7	TRBJ2-7
CASSFNRDRELEQYF	TGTGCCAGCAGCTTCAACCGGGACAGGGAACTCGAGCAGTACTTC	few	TRBD1	TRBV11-2	TRBJ2-7
CASSLFGQGARTEAFF	TGTGCCAGCAGTTTATTCGGGCAGGGAGCGCGGACTGAAGCTTTCTTT	many	NA	TRBV27	TRBJ1-1
CASSQDRGGHHNEQFF	TGCGCCAGCAGCCAAGATAGGGGGGGGCATCACAATGAGCAGTTCTTC	NA	NA	TRBV4-3	TRBJ2-1
CASIFSAGGSNEQYF	TGTGCCAGCATCTTTTCGGCGGGAGGTAGTAACGAGCAGTACTTC	few	TRBD2	TRBV2	TRBJ2-7
CSVRLSSGGGNTGELFF	TGCAGCGTTCGCCTATCCTCTGGCGGGGGTAACACCGGGGAGCTGTTTTTT	many	TRBD2	TRBV29-1	TRBJ2-2
CSARRGAGNEKLFF	TGCAGTGCTAGAAGGGGGGCTGGTAATGAAAAACTGTTTTTT	few	NA	TRBV20-1	TRBJ1-4
CASTMGAANTGELFF	TGCGCCAGCACCATGGGGGCTGCGAACACCGGGGAGCTGTTTTTT	few	NA	TRBV5-1	TRBJ2-2
CASSLAYGQLNEKLFF	TGTGCCAGCAGCTTAGCTTATGGGCAGTTAAATGAAAAACTGTTTTTT	few	NA	TRBV7-8	TRBJ1-4
CSAFSGTGNTEAFF	TGCAGTGCTTTTTCCGGGACAGGTAACACTGAAGCTTTCTTT	few	TRBD1	TRBV20-1	TRBJ1-1
CASSLDIMNTEAFF	TGTGCCAGCAGCTTAGACATAATGAACACTGAAGCTTTCTTT	NA	NA	TRBV7-2	TRBJ1-1
CSADRTDGTNTGELFF	TGCAGCGCTGACCGCACGGACGGAACGAACACCGGGGAGCTGTTTTTT	NA	NA	TRBV29-1	TRBJ2-2
CAWKQGGGEKLFF	TGTGCCTGGAAGCAGGGCGGGGGAGAAAAACTGTTTTTT	many	NA	TRBV30	TRBJ1-4
CASRRDSMNTEAFF	TGTGCCAGCAGGCGGGACAGCATGAACACTGAAGCTTTCTTT	NA	TRBD1	TRBV5-5	TRBJ1-1
CASGTTGGFNTEAFF	TGTGCTAGTGGAACTACAGGGGGCTTCAACACTGAAGCTTTCTTT	few	TRBD1	TRBV12-5	TRBJ1-1
CSASKASFYEQYF	TGCAGTGCTTCTAAAGCCAGCTTCTACGAGCAGTACTTC	few	NA	TRBV20-1	TRBJ2-7
CASTRESLYGYTF	TGTGCCAGCACCAGAGAGTCCCTCTATGGCTACACCTTC	many	NA	TRBV7-2	TRBJ1-2
CASSAGLAGVETQYF	TGTGCCAGCAGCGCCGGACTAGCGGGGGTAGAGACCCAGTACTTC	NA	TRBD2	TRBV7-7	TRBJ2-5
CASSQDTDTQYF	TGTGCCAGCTCACAGGACACAGATACGCAGTATTTT	NA	NA	TRBV18	TRBJ2-3
CASSFALAGDSPDTQYF	TGTGCCAGCAGTTTCGCACTAGCGGGGGATTCCCCAGATACGCAGTATTTT	many	TRBD2	TRBV12-3/TRBV12-4	TRBJ2-3
CASQTAMNTEAFF	TGTGCCAGCCAGACGGCCATGAACACTGAAGCTTTCTTT	NA	NA	TRBV2	TRBJ1-1
CASSQEGQGAIQYF	TGCGCCAGCAGCCAAGAGGGACAGGGGGCCATTCAGTACTTC	NA	TRBD1	TRBV4-3	TRBJ2-4
CASRRGDRGGNEQFF	TGTGCCAGCAGAAGGGGGGACAGGGGAGGAAATGAGCAGTTCTTC	many	TRBD1	TRBV6-2/TRBV6-3	TRBJ2-1
CASSSPGLADTQYF	TGTGCCAGCAGCTCACCGGGACTAGCAGATACGCAGTATTTT	NA	TRBD2	TRBV11-2	TRBJ2-3
CVSSAPGAYEQYF	TGTGTCAGCAGTGCACCCGGGGCCTACGAGCAGTACTTC	NA	NA	TRBV2	TRBJ2-7
CASSGSLAGDHYNEQFF	TGTGCCAGCAGCGGGTCTCTAGCGGGGGATCACTACAATGAGCAGTTCTTC	many	TRBD2	TRBV9	TRBJ2-1
CASSGVEREIADTQYF	TGTGCCAGCAGCGGGGTGGAGCGGGAGATTGCAGATACGCAGTATTTT	NA	TRBD2	TRBV5-8	TRBJ2-3
CASSLYRGIGSGANVLTF	TGTGCCAGCAGCTTATATCGCGGGATAGGCTCTGGGGCCAACGTCCTGACTTTC	many	NA	TRBV7-9	TRBJ2-6
CSARDRGGYHGYTF	TGCAGTGCTAGAGATAGGGGAGGTTATCATGGCTACACCTTC	few	NA	TRBV20-1	TRBJ1-2